This is a list of T cell receptor beta chains from one sample in a study of blood T cells in healthy people across ages. Each CDR3 protein gets one entry after TCRdb re-called the 5' RACE reads with MiXCR. The profile shows about 800,000 distinct CDR3 sequences, 58% of them singletons. Input material: blood. The receptors were sampled from a man aged 25 to 40 in good health. The CDR3 runs from the conserved cysteine through the conserved F or W. A D gene is named only where the DNA matches it firmly. Clone size, where shown, is once, few, many, or a class for clones that have expanded.

CDR3 DNA	CDR3 protein	J gene	D gene	V gene	clone size
TGCAGTGCTAGAGCCGTCTGGGGGAGCGGGAGCGGGAGCTCCTACAATGAGCAGTTCTTC	CSARAVWGSGSGSSYNEQFF	TRBJ2-1	TRBD2	TRBV20-1	.
TGTGCCAGCAGCTTGAAATCAGGGTTAGCTAACTATGGCTACACCTTC	CASSLKSGLANYGYTF	TRBJ1-2	.	TRBV7-6	.
TGTGCCAGCTCCCCAAAGGGGGAGACCCAGTACTTC	CASSPKGETQYF	TRBJ2-5	.	TRBV18	.
TGTGCCAGCAGCGCAGGAGATGGGTATTCCTACGAGCAGTACTTC	CASSAGDGYSYEQYF	TRBJ2-7	.	TRBV9	few
TGTGCCAGCAGCGTAGAAGCGGGGGTATACAATGAGCAGTTCTTC	CASSVEAGVYNEQFF	TRBJ2-1	TRBD2	TRBV9	.
TGTGCCAGCAGCTGGAGACAGGGTGGGGCCAACGTCCTGACTTTC	CASSWRQGGANVLTF	TRBJ2-6	TRBD1	TRBV7-2	.
TGTGCCAGTTTTAAGACAGGGAGTTGGAACTATGGCTACACCTTT	CASFKTGSWNYGYTF	TRBJ1-2	TRBD1	TRBV19	.
TGCAGTGCTAGAGGGTTTATCAGCGGGATGATCTACGAGCAGTACTTC	CSARGFISGMIYEQYF	TRBJ2-7	TRBD2	TRBV20-1	.
TGTGCCAGCAGCCAAGATCCCTTAGGGTACGAGCGGTACTTC	CASSQDPLGYERYF	TRBJ2-5	.	TRBV4-2	.
TGTGCCATCAGTGGCGCGGGGCGGGACCGGTACAATGAGCAGTTCTTC	CAISGAGRDRYNEQFF	TRBJ2-1	.	TRBV10-3	.
TGTGCCAGTGGAACGGTCGCCTACGAGCAGTACTTC	CASGTVAYEQYF	TRBJ2-7	.	TRBV6-2/TRBV6-3	once
TGTGCCAGCATGCGGTTAGGCTCCTTAAGACGTGGTGGCTACACCTTC	CASMRLGSLRRGGYTF	TRBJ1-2	.	TRBV6-1	.
TGTGCCAGCAGCCCTTCCCAAGGGCCCCGGCAAGAGACCCAGTACTTC	CASSPSQGPRQETQYF	TRBJ2-5	.	TRBV6-5	.
TGCAGTCCTGTGGGGCTAGTTGCCTACGAGCAGTACTTC	CSPVGLVAYEQYF	TRBJ2-7	.	TRBV20-1	few
TGCAGTGCCCCGCGGCGGGATACCTACGAGCAGTACTTC	CSAPRRDTYEQYF	TRBJ2-7	.	TRBV20-1	.
TGTGCCATCAGGAACGGACTAGCGATCACAGATACGCAGTATTTT	CAIRNGLAITDTQYF	TRBJ2-3	TRBD2	TRBV10-3	few